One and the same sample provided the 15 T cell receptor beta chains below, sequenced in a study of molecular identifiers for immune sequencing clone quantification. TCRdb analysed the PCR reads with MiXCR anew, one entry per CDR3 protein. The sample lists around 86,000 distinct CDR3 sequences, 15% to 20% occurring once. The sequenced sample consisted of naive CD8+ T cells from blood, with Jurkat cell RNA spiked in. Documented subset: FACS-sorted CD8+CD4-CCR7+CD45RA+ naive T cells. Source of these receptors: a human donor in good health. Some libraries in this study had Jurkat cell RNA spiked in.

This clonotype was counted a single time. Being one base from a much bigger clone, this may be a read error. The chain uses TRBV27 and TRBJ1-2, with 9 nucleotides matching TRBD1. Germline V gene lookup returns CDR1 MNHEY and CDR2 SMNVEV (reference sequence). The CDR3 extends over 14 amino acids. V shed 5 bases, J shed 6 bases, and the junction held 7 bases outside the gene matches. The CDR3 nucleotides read TGTGCCAGCAGTACGAACAGGGGGCTGAATGGCTACACCTTC. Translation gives CASSTNRGLNGYTF.

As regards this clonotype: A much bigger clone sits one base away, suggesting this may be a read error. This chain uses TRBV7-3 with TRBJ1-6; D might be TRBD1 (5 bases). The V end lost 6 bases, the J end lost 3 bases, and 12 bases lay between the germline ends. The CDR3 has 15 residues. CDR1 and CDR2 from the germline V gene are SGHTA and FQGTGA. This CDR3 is CASSSAGSYNSPLHF. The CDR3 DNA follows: TGTGCCAGCAGTTCGGCAGGGAGCTATAATTCACCCCTCCACTTT.

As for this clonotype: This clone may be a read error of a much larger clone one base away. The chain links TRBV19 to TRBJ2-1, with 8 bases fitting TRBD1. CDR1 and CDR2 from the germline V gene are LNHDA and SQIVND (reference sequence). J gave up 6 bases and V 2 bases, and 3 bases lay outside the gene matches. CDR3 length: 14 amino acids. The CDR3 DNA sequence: TGTGCCAGTAGTATACAGGGGGCTTGCAATGAGCAGTTCTTC. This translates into CASSIQGACNEQFF.

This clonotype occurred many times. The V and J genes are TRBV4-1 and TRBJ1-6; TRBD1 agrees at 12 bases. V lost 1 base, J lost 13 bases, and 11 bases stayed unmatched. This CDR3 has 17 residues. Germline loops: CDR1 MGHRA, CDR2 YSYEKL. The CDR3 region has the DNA TGCGCCAGCAGCCAAGTTCGAGGGGGACAGGGGGCTTTCCCCCTCCACTTT. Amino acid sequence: CASSQVRGGQGAFPLHF.

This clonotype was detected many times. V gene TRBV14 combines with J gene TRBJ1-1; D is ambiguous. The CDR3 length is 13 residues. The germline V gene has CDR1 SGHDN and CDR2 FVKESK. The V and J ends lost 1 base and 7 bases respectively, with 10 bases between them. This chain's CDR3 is CASSQGSVVEAFF. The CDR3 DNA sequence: TGTGCCAGCAGCCAAGGGTCGGTGGTTGAAGCTTTCTTT.

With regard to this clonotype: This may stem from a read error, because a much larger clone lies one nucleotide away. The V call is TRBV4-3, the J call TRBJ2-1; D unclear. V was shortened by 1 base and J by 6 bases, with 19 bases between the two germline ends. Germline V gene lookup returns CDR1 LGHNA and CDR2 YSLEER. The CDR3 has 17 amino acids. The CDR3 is CASSQGFLRQKFNEQFF. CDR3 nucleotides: TGCGCCAGCAGCCAAGGATTTCTCAGGCAAAAATTCAATGAGCAGTTCTTC.

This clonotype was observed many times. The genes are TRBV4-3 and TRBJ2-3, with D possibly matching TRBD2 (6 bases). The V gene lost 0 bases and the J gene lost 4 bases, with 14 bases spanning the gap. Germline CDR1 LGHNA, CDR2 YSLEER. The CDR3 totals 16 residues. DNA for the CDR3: TGCGCCAGCAGCCAAGATGCGACTAGAGGTGCAGATACGCAGTATTTT. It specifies CASSQDATRGADTQYF.

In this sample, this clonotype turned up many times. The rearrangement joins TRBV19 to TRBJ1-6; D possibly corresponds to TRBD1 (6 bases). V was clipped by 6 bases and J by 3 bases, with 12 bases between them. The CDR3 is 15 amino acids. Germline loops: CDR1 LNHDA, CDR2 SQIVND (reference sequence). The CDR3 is CASSRTVYYNSPLHF. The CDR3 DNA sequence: TGTGCCAGTAGCAGGACAGTTTACTATAATTCACCCCTCCACTTT.

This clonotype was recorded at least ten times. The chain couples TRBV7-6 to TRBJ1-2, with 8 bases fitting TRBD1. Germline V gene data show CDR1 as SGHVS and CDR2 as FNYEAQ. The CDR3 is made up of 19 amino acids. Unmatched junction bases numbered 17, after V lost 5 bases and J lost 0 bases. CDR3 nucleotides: TGTGCCAGCAGCCCCTCCGCCGGTTCCCGGACAGGGTCTAACTATGGCTACACCTTC. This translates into CASSPSAGSRTGSNYGYTF.

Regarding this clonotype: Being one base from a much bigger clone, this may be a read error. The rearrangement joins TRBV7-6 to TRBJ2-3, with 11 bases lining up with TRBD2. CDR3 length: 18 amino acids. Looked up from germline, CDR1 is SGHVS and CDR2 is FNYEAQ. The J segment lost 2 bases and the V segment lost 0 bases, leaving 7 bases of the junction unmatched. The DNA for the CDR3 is TGTGCCAGCAGCTTAGCACTGACTAGCGGGATAGACACAGATACGCAGTATTTT. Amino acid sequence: CASSLALTSGIDTDTQYF.

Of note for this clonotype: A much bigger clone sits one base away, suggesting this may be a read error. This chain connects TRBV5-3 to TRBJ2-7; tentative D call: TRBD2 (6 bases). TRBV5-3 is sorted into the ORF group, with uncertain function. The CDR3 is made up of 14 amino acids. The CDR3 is CASSLEGRSYEQYF. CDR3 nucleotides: TGTGCCAGCAGCTTGGAGGGCAGGTCCTACGAGCAGTACTTC.

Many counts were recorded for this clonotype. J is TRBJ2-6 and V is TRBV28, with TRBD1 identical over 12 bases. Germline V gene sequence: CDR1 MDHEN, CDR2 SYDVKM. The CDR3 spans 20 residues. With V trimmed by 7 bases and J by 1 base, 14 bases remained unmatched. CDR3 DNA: TGTGCCAGCAAAGGTTATGGTGGGGACAGGGGGCTTTCTGGGGCCAACGTCCTGACTTTC. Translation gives CASKGYGGDRGLSGANVLTF.

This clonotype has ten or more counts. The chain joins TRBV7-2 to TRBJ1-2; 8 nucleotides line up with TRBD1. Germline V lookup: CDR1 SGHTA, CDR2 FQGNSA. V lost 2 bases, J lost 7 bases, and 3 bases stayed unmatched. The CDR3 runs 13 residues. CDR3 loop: CASSLSGGFGYTF. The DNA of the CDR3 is TGTGCCAGCAGCTTATCAGGGGGCTTTGGCTACACCTTC.

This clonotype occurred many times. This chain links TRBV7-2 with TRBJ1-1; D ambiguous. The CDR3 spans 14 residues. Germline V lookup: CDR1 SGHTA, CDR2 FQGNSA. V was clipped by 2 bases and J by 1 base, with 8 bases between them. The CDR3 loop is CASSLSHTNTEAFF. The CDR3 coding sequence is TGTGCCAGCAGCTTATCCCACACGAACACTGAAGCTTTCTTT.

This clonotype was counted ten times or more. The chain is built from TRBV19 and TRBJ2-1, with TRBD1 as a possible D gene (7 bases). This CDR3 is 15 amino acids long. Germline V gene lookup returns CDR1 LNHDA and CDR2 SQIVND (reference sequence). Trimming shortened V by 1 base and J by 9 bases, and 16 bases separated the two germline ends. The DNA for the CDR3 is TGTGCCAGTAGTATAGGACAGGGACTCGGCAGTGAGCAGTTCTTC. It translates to CASSIGQGLGSEQFF.